The rows below give T cell receptor beta chains drawn from one sample of a study of T cells in Graves' hyperthyroidism and ophthalmopathy. A single record per CDR3 protein comes from TCRdb applying MiXCR to the multiplex PCR reads. The table has around 580,000 distinct CDR3 sequences, roughly a sixth seen once. Sequenced sample: blood. These receptors originate from a woman aged 18-29 years with Graves' hyperthyroidism. The CDR3 runs from the conserved cysteine through the conserved F or W. D genes are given only for firm matches. Not every row has a clone size; where given, it reads once, few, many or a size class.

v_call: TRBV19; d_call: TRBD2; j_call: TRBJ2-3; clone_size: -; cdr3_nt: TGTGCCAGTAGTATAGGACTAGCGGGGGGGCGTACAGATACGCAGTATTTT; cdr3_aa: CASSIGLAGGRTDTQYF
v_call: TRBV10-3; d_call: -; j_call: TRBJ2-3; clone_size: -; cdr3_nt: TGTGCCATCAGTGGGGACCCGGAGAATACGCAGTATTTT; cdr3_aa: CAISGDPENTQYF
v_call: TRBV27; d_call: TRBD2; j_call: TRBJ2-3; clone_size: few; cdr3_nt: TGTGCCAGCAGTTCCGATCCCCGGGAGGTTCGCACAGATACGCAGTATTTT; cdr3_aa: CASSSDPREVRTDTQYF
v_call: TRBV3-1; d_call: -; j_call: TRBJ1-1; clone_size: few; cdr3_nt: TGTGCCAGCAGCCACCGAGTGAGGGGGAACACTGAAGCTTTCTTT; cdr3_aa: CASSHRVRGNTEAFF
v_call: TRBV4-1; d_call: -; j_call: TRBJ2-1; clone_size: many; cdr3_nt: TGCGCCAGCAGCCAAGACCGAGGGACTCCTGAGCAGTTCTTC; cdr3_aa: CASSQDRGTPEQFF
v_call: TRBV6-1; d_call: -; j_call: TRBJ2-5; clone_size: -; cdr3_nt: TGTGCCAGCAGTGAAAAGGGAACCCTCCCGTACTTC; cdr3_aa: CASSEKGTLPYF
v_call: TRBV6-2/TRBV6-3; d_call: -; j_call: TRBJ2-1; clone_size: -; cdr3_nt: TGTGCCAGCAGCCACAACGCCTACAATGAGCAGTTCTTC; cdr3_aa: CASSHNAYNEQFF
v_call: TRBV28; d_call: -; j_call: TRBJ1-6; clone_size: -; cdr3_nt: TGTGCCAGCAGTTCGTGGCAGGGTGAAACCTCACCCCTCCACTTT; cdr3_aa: CASSSWQGETSPLHF
v_call: TRBV2; d_call: -; j_call: TRBJ2-3; clone_size: many; cdr3_nt: TGTGCCAGACCCCTCTCGACAGATACGCAGTATTTT; cdr3_aa: CARPLSTDTQYF
v_call: TRBV27; d_call: -; j_call: TRBJ1-2; clone_size: -; cdr3_nt: TGTGCCAGCTCCCGGGATGACCTTTATGGCTACACCTTC; cdr3_aa: CASSRDDLYGYTF
v_call: TRBV11-3; d_call: -; j_call: TRBJ2-3; clone_size: many; cdr3_nt: TGTGCCAGCCGATACCGAGCCGGGGGAGGCGCAGATACGCAGTATTTT; cdr3_aa: CASRYRAGGGADTQYF
v_call: TRBV5-1; d_call: -; j_call: TRBJ1-4; clone_size: many; cdr3_nt: TGCGCCAGCAGCTTGGGCCGCCTAATCGATGAAAAACTGTTTTTT; cdr3_aa: CASSLGRLIDEKLFF
v_call: TRBV7-9; d_call: TRBD2; j_call: TRBJ2-1; clone_size: few; cdr3_nt: TGTGCCAGCACTAACCAGTTGCGGGGGGATGAGCAGTTCTTC; cdr3_aa: CASTNQLRGDEQFF
v_call: TRBV6-1; d_call: -; j_call: TRBJ1-5; clone_size: few; cdr3_nt: TGTGCCAGCACCCCAGTTAGCAATCAGCCCCAGCATTTT; cdr3_aa: CASTPVSNQPQHF
v_call: TRBV12-3/TRBV12-4; d_call: TRBD2; j_call: TRBJ2-3; clone_size: many; cdr3_nt: TGTGCCAGCACCGGCGGGAGAGGGACAGATACGCAGTATTTT; cdr3_aa: CASTGGRGTDTQYF
v_call: TRBV14; d_call: TRBD2; j_call: TRBJ2-1; clone_size: few; cdr3_nt: TGTGCCAGCAGCCCACCCACCGGGACTAGCGGGGGTTGGGGGAATGAGCAGTTCTTC; cdr3_aa: CASSPPTGTSGGWGNEQFF
v_call: TRBV24-1; d_call: -; j_call: TRBJ2-7; clone_size: -; cdr3_nt: TGTGCCACCAGTCGAGGGGAGCAGTACTTC; cdr3_aa: CATSRGEQYF
v_call: TRBV5-6; d_call: -; j_call: TRBJ2-5; clone_size: -; cdr3_nt: TGTGCCAGCAGCTTGGCAGCACACAATTTACAAGAGACCCAGTACTTC; cdr3_aa: CASSLAAHNLQETQYF